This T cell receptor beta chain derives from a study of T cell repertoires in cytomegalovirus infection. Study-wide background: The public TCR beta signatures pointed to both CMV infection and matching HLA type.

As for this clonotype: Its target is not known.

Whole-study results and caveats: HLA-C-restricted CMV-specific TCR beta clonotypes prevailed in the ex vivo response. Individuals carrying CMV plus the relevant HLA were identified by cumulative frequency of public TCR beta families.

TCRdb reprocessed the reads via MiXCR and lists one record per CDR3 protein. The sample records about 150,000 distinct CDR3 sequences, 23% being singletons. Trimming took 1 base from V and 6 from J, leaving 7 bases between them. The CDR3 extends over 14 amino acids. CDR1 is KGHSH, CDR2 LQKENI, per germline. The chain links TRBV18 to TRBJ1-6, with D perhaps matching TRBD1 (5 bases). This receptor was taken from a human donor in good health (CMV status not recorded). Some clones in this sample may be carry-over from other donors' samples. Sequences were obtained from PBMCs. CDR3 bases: TGTGCCAGCTCACCACTCGACAGTAATTCACCCCTCCACTTT. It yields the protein CASSPLDSNSPLHF.